This T cell receptor beta chain emerged from a study of neurological immune-mediated disorders. Germline CDR1 and CDR2: MNHEY and SVGEGT. The CDR3 loop spans 21 amino acids. Trimming cost V 4 bases and J 0 bases, with 28 bases left between them. TCRdb re-analysed the 5' RACE reads in MiXCR, keeping a single row per CDR3 protein. The sample carries fewer than 30,000 distinct CDR3 sequences, roughly 7% recorded once. At least ten counts were recorded for this clonotype. The receptor comes from a woman aged 40-49 years in good health. Sequencing was performed on PBMCs. The genes are TRBV6-2 or TRBV6-3 and TRBJ1-5; tentatively, D is TRBD1 (5 bases). The CDR3 sequence: CASSSQVTMVAGTYSNQPQHF. The CDR3 DNA reads TGTGCCAGCAGTTCCCAGGTTACTATGGTTGCAGGGACTTATAGCAATCAGCCCCAGCATTTT.